One and the same sample provided the 23 T cell receptor beta chains below, sequenced in a study of cytomegalovirus exposure and HLA in healthy donors. Method: immunoSEQ multiplex PCR; TCRdb's copy keeps in-frame clones and lacks some. The sample lists about 360,000 clones, around 86% occurring once. The material sequenced was PBMCs. Receptors were obtained from a woman in her late teens or twenties in good health and CMV-seronegative.

The chain couples TRBV28 to TRBJ1-5; 8 bases fit TRBD1. With 4 bases clipped from V and 5 bases from J, the junction kept 4 bases outside the gene matches. The germline gives CDR1 MDHEN, CDR2 SYDVKM. The length of the CDR3 is 14 residues. CDR3 nucleotide sequence: TGTGCCAGCAGTTCCGGACAGGGTTATCAGCCCCAGCATTTT. Encoded protein: CASSSGQGYQPQHF.

In regard to this clone: Other DNA sequences in the sample encode the same CDR3. The chain has TRBV29-1 and TRBJ2-7; tentatively, D is TRBD1 (6 bases). Germline V gene lookup returns CDR1 SQVTM and CDR2 ANQGSEA. The CDR3 is 18 residues long. With 4 bases removed from V and 2 bases from J, the gap between germline ends came to 27 bases. As DNA, the CDR3 is TGCAGCGTTGTAGGCGGTGAGGACGGAAGACAGGCGACCTACGAGCAGTACTTC. It is translated as CSVVGGEDGRQATYEQYF.

This clone was recorded once. The genes are TRBV10-2 and TRBJ2-3, with 9 positions matching TRBD2. The CDR3 loop spans 14 amino acids. Germline lookup yields CDR1 WSHSY and CDR2 SAAADI. The trim removed 6 bases at V and 9 bases at J, leaving 10 bases unmatched. CDR3 coding DNA: TGCGCCAGCAGCCGGACTAGCGAGACCAAAACGCAGTATTTT. Protein product: CASSRTSETKTQYF.

The genes are TRBV7-9 and TRBJ2-1; the match to TRBD2 covers 8 bases. Germline loops: CDR1 SEHNR, CDR2 FQNEAQ (reference sequence). CDR3 length: 15 residues. V dropped 2 bases and J dropped 5; count of bases not matched to a gene: 5. For the CDR3, the DNA is TGTGCCAGCAGCTTATCCCGGGAGGGCGACAATGAGCAGTTCTTC. Translating gives CASSLSREGDNEQFF.

This clone has a single count. For the CDR3, the DNA is TGTGCCAGCACCGACCACAGGGGTTACGAGCAGTACTTC. Residues: CASTDHRGYEQYF. V is TRBV6-6 and J is TRBJ2-7, with 7 positions matching TRBD1. CDR3 length: 13 amino acids. Germline V gene lookup returns CDR1 MNHNY and CDR2 SVGAGI (reference sequence). Unmatched junction bases numbered 7, after V lost 7 bases and J lost 4 bases.

This chain connects TRBV7-3 to TRBJ2-1; tentative D call: TRBD2 (6 bases). Germline lookup yields CDR1 SGHTA and CDR2 FQGTGA. Trimming removed 0 bases from V and 6 bases from J, with 18 bases in between. The CDR3 has 17 residues. DNA for the CDR3: TGTGCCAGCAGCTTAACGGTTTTGTCGGGAGTGCTCAATGAGCAGTTCTTC. Amino acids: CASSLTVLSGVLNEQFF.

In its sample, this clone was seen once. The chain has TRBV18 and TRBJ2-7; the match to TRBD2 covers 10 bases. Per the germline V gene, CDR1 is KGHSH and CDR2 is LQKENI. This CDR3 has 14 amino acids. V gave up 5 bases and J gave up 5 bases; unmatched junction bases: 6. The CDR3 nucleotides are TGTGCCAGCTCAATAGCGGGAGGTAAGGACGAGCAGTACTTC. It codes for CASSIAGGKDEQYF.

This clone was detected only a few times. The chain employs TRBV7-9 and TRBJ1-6, with TRBD1 as a possible D gene (6 bases). The germline V and J ends were trimmed by 5 bases and 0 bases, with 11 bases remaining between them. The CDR3 runs to 16 residues. In germline, CDR1 is SEHNR, CDR2 FQNEAQ (reference sequence). CDR3 protein: CASSRSDSSYNSPLHF. Written as DNA, the CDR3 is TGTGCCAGCAGCCGTTCGGACAGCTCCTATAATTCACCCCTCCACTTT.

The V gene is TRBV2, the J gene TRBJ1-2, with TRBD1 identical over 12 bases. The CDR3 spans 21 residues. V trimming: 7 bases; J trimming: 5 bases; junction bases outside the gene matches: 26. Germline V gives CDR1 SNHLY, CDR2 FYNNEI. CDR3 region: CASTPTLGGTGGARVLYGYTF. In nucleotides, the CDR3 is TGTGCCAGCACCCCTACCCTAGGCGGGACAGGGGGCGCAAGGGTATTGTATGGCTACACCTTC.

The chain couples TRBV19 to TRBJ1-1; 7 positions match TRBD1. The CDR3 runs to 15 residues. After removal of 1 base from V and 5 bases from J, the junction contained 7 bases not matched to a gene. Germline values: CDR1 LNHDA, CDR2 SQIVND (reference sequence). The CDR3 nucleotides are TGTGCCAGTAGTATAGGAGGGGGCAGGCGGACTGAAGCTTTCTTT. Translating gives CASSIGGGRRTEAFF.

This chain uses TRBV5-4 with TRBJ2-2; 12 bases match TRBD2. Germline lookup yields CDR1 SGHNT and CDR2 YYREEE (reference sequence). V trimming: 0 bases; J trimming: 7 bases; junction bases outside the gene matches: 7. This CDR3 is 17 amino acids long. The CDR3 region has the DNA TGTGCCAGCAGCTTGGCCGGGTCTAGCGGGGGGGACGGGGAGCTGTTTTTT. This encodes CASSLAGSSGGDGELFF.

The genes are TRBV2 and TRBJ1-5; D remains unclear. Germline values: CDR1 SNHLY, CDR2 FYNNEI. The CDR3 runs to 15 residues. V was pared by 3 bases and J by 2 bases, with 11 bases between. CDR3 sequence: CASSEWEVGNQPQHF. Written as DNA, the CDR3 is TGTGCCAGCAGTGAGTGGGAGGTCGGCAATCAGCCCCAGCATTTT.

In its sample, this clone was seen a few times. The gene calls are TRBV12-5 and TRBJ2-7; the D is unclear. Germline lookup yields CDR1 LGHNT and CDR2 FRNRAP. Trimming pared 1 base from V and 3 bases from J, leaving 7 bases between. This CDR3 has 13 amino acids. The CDR3 region is CASGLAPGYEQYF. The DNA of the CDR3 is TGTGCTAGTGGTTTGGCTCCGGGCTACGAGCAGTACTTC.

The rearrangement joins TRBV5-1 to TRBJ2-7; weak D call: TRBD2 (5 bases). With 4 bases removed from V and 1 base from J, the gap between germline ends came to 12 bases. The CDR3 sequence is 14 residues long. CDR1 and CDR2 (germline): SGHRS, YFSETQ. The CDR3: CASSEDRESYEQYF. Here the CDR3 DNA reads TGCGCCAGCAGCGAGGACCGGGAATCCTACGAGCAGTACTTC.

The genes are TRBV27 and TRBJ1-5; TRBD1 might be the D (6 bases). This CDR3 is 16 amino acids long. Germline CDR1 and CDR2: MNHEY and SMNVEV (reference sequence). V was shortened by 5 bases and J by 2 bases, with 16 bases between the two germline ends. The CDR3 DNA reads TGTGCCAGCAGTCCCAGGCCACAGGGAGGCAATCAGCCCCAGCATTTT. As protein: CASSPRPQGGNQPQHF.

This chain uses TRBV19 with TRBJ2-1; 8 bases map to TRBD2. CDR1 LNHDA and CDR2 SQIVND come from the germline V gene (reference sequence). The CDR3 is 15 residues long. The trim removed 5 bases at V and 9 bases at J, leaving 12 bases unmatched. The CDR3 region is CASSPLAGAGGEQFF. The CDR3 nucleotides read TGTGCCAGTAGTCCCCTAGCGGGCGCGGGGGGTGAGCAGTTCTTC.

V usage is TRBV27 and J usage is TRBJ1-2; 11 positions agree with TRBD1. The J segment lost 8 bases and the V segment lost 5 bases, leaving 10 bases of the junction unmatched. Per the germline V gene, CDR1 is MNHEY and CDR2 is SMNVEV (reference sequence). This CDR3 spans 15 amino acids. As DNA, the CDR3 is TGTGCCAGCAGTCAGGGGACAGGGGGGAGTAACGGCTACACCTTC. Translated: CASSQGTGGSNGYTF.

The CDR3 protein is CASQGLAGRFTDTQYF. The CDR3 bases are TGTGCCAGCCAGGGACTAGCGGGACGATTCACAGATACGCAGTATTTT. This chain connects TRBV19 to TRBJ2-3; TRBD2 matches 13 bases. V lost 9 bases, J lost 2 bases, and 8 bases stayed unmatched. The CDR3 totals 16 residues. The germline gives CDR1 LNHDA, CDR2 SQIVND (reference sequence). Combining the CDR3 with reference TRBV19 and TRBJ2-3 gives the whole variable domain DGGITQSPKYLFRKEGQNVTLSCEQNLNHDAMYWYRQDPGQGLRLIYYSQIVNDFQKGDIAEGYSVSREKKESFPLTVTSAQKNPTAFYLCASQGLAGRFTDTQYFGPGTRLTVL.

V and J are TRBV29-1 and TRBJ2-1; 13 bases are a match to TRBD2. CDR1 SQVTM and CDR2 ANQGSEA come from the germline V gene. This CDR3 contains 16 residues. J lost 0 bases, V lost 4 bases, and 3 bases had no gene match. CDR3 in DNA: TGCAGCGTTGCGGGACTAGCGGGGCTCTCCTACAATGAGCAGTTCTTC. Amino acids: CSVAGLAGLSYNEQFF.

The V and J genes are TRBV5-8 and TRBJ1-4, with 9 nucleotides matching TRBD1. The CDR3 totals 15 residues. V was pared by 4 bases and J by 3 bases, with 4 bases of the junction left unmatched. Germline V gives CDR1 SGHTS, CDR2 YDEGEE. The CDR3 bases are TGTGCCAGCAGCGCAGGGACAGGGCCTAATGAAAAACTGTTTTTT. This sequence encodes CASSAGTGPNEKLFF. The complete variable domain, with remaining parts taken from reference TRBV5-8 and TRBJ1-4, reads EAGVTQSPTHLIKTRGQQATLRCSPISGHTSVYWYQQALGLGLQFLLWYDEGEERNRGNFPPRFSGRQFPNYSSELNVNALELEDSALYLCASSAGTGPNEKLFFGSGTQLSVL.

This rearrangement joins TRBV5-6 to TRBJ2-2; 10 nucleotides agree with TRBD2. Germline CDR1 SGHDT, CDR2 YYEEEE. V was clipped by 1 base and J by 3 bases; unmatched bases: 3. The CDR3 length is 16 residues. The CDR3 region is CASSLLAGAHTGELFF. CDR3 in DNA: TGTGCCAGCAGCTTGCTAGCGGGGGCCCACACCGGGGAGCTGTTTTTT.

The V call is TRBV30, the J call TRBJ2-1; 7 nucleotides line up with TRBD1. Germline V CDR1 and CDR2: GTSNPN, SVGIG (reference sequence). The V and J ends lost 5 bases and 3 bases, in that order; junction bases with no gene match: 4. The CDR3 is 13 amino acids. The CDR3 protein is CAWRQGIYNEQFF. CDR3 DNA sequence: TGTGCCTGGCGACAGGGCATCTACAATGAGCAGTTCTTC. Based on the CDR3 plus reference TRBV30 and TRBJ2-1, the full variable domain is SQTIHQWPATLVQPVGSPLSLECTVEGTSNPNLYWYRQAAGRGLQLLFYSVGIGQISSEVPQNLSASRPQDRQFILSSKKLLLSDSGFYLCAWRQGIYNEQFFGPGTRLTVL.

V and J are TRBV28 and TRBJ1-1; a possible D gene is TRBD1 (5 bases). The CDR3 loop spans 12 amino acids. CDR1 is MDHEN, CDR2 SYDVKM, per germline. The V and J ends lost 3 bases and 11 bases respectively, with 13 bases between them. CDR3 region: CASSFGAAGAFF. As DNA, the CDR3 is TGTGCCAGCAGTTTTGGGGCCGCAGGGGCTTTCTTT.